One and the same sample provided the 8 T cell receptor beta chains below, sequenced in a study of identical twins (TCRdb year 2016). Libraries were made using 5' RACE. Sequenced on an Illumina HiSeq 2000. TCRdb took the public reads, trimmed them with fastp at Q25, ran MiXCR for clone calling and kept in-frame beta chains. Rows matching on CDR3 protein sequence are summarized as one entry with the most common DNA and genes. For this sample the table gives under 350,000 distinct CDR3 sequences, of which less than 9.5% were detected only once. The ten most abundant clones make up roughly 7% of the sample. These data also featured in a second study, about yellow fever vaccine responses in identical twins.

The specimen was CD8+ T cells sorted from blood. The origin of the receptors is a woman between 18 and 29 years old in good health.

V usage is TRBV30 and J usage is TRBJ2-7; 9 bases fit TRBD1. The CDR3 is made up of 14 amino acids. With 5 bases clipped from V and 0 bases from J, the junction kept 5 bases outside the gene matches. The germline V gene encodes CDR1 GTSNPN and CDR2 SVGIG (reference sequence). CDR3 protein: CAWDGQGSSYEQYF. The CDR3 nucleotides are TGTGCCTGGGACGGACAGGGGTCCTCCTACGAGCAGTACTTC.

This clonotype was detected a few times. The chain links TRBV7-9 to TRBJ2-2; 8 bases agree with TRBD1. The germline CDR1 and CDR2 sequences are SEHNR and FQNEAQ (reference sequence). V was clipped by 5 bases and J by 1 base; unmatched bases: 6. This CDR3 is built from 16 residues. CDR3 residues: CASSRQGWENTGELFF. For the CDR3, the DNA is TGTGCCAGCAGCCGACAGGGGTGGGAGAACACCGGGGAGCTGTTTTTT.

In this sample, this clonotype turned up many times. CDR3 in amino acids: CASGTYPTKLFF. In DNA, the CDR3 is TGTGCCAGTGGGACGTACCCCACTAAACTGTTTTTT. This chain uses TRBV27 with TRBJ1-4; tentatively, D is TRBD1 (5 bases). Germline assignment: CDR1 MNHEY and CDR2 SMNVEV (reference sequence). CDR3 size: 12 residues. Trimming left V 9 bases short and J 11 bases short, with 16 bases between.

This chain uses TRBV30 with TRBJ1-1; D remains ambiguous. V lost 1 base, J lost 4 bases, and 10 bases lay in between. Per the germline V gene, CDR1 is GTSNPN and CDR2 is SVGIG (reference sequence). The CDR3 spans 13 residues. The CDR3 spells CAWSERWITEAFF. In nucleotides, the CDR3 is TGTGCCTGGAGTGAACGATGGATCACTGAAGCTTTCTTT.

Many counts were recorded for this clonotype. The chain couples TRBV29-1 to TRBJ2-7; D not certain. CDR3 length equals 10 residues. Trimming took 7 bases from V and 3 from J, leaving 7 bases between them. Looked up from germline, CDR1 is SQVTM and CDR2 is ANQGSEA. The CDR3 loop is CSALGYEQYF. CDR3 in DNA: TGCAGCGCCCTTGGCTACGAGCAGTACTTC.

The table lists this clonotype with many counts. CDR3 sequence reads: CASSLKRPGQGTYEQYF. The CDR3 region has the DNA TGTGCCAGCAGTTTAAAGAGACCGGGACAGGGGACCTACGAGCAGTACTTC. The V gene is TRBV28, the J gene TRBJ2-7; 10 bases are shared with TRBD1. With V trimmed by 2 bases and J by 2 bases, 9 bases remained unmatched. CDR1 MDHEN and CDR2 SYDVKM come from the germline V gene. The CDR3 loop spans 17 amino acids.

This clonotype showed up many times. The gene calls are TRBV5-1 and TRBJ2-7; D ambiguous. The CDR3 runs to 15 residues. Trimming took 3 bases from V and 1 from J, leaving 14 bases between them. Germline V gives CDR1 SGHRS, CDR2 YFSETQ. In DNA form, the CDR3 reads TGCGCCAGCAGCTCAGATACAGATTTATCCTACGAGCAGTACTTC. Translating gives CASSSDTDLSYEQYF.

This clonotype was seen ten or more times. The chain has TRBV25-1 and TRBJ2-2; D perhaps matches TRBD2 (6 bases). CDR3 length equals 15 residues. V dropped 1 base and J dropped 4 bases, with 10 bases sitting between them. CDR1 is MGHDK, CDR2 SYGVNS, per germline. CDR3 nucleotide sequence: TGTGCCAGCAGTGAATGGGGACTTCCCACCGGGGAGCTGTTTTTT. The encoded protein is CASSEWGLPTGELFF.